This paragraph reports one TCR beta chain. Its antigen remains unknown. The DNA ends 3 residues before the CDR3 does, and the rest of the CDR3 is filled in from the germline J gene. The data stem from a study of T cells in women clearing cervical HPV infection. About the study: Cases were women with histologically confirmed HPV16-related CIN3 or worse, including 2 invasive cancers. No precancer developed; the control's incident HPV16 infection cleared within 12 months. Study-wide points: A classifier using richness and V gene abundances reached an AUC of over 0.75. CIN3+ cases had significantly higher TCR richness than controls; evenness did not differ.

Using immunoSEQ multiplex PCR, the repertoire was profiled, and TCRdb retains in-frame clones only, with some absent. The data include around 18,000 clones; the top ten clones carry roughly 7.2%. The CDR3 sequence is 13 residues long. V gave up 7 bases and J gave up 3 bases; unmatched junction bases: 3. Germline assignment: CDR1 SGHVS and CDR2 FQNEAQ. The source of this sequence is a woman aged 18-70 years with a cervical HPV16 infection that either progressed to CIN3+ or cleared (not recorded which). The sample taken for sequencing was blood buffy coat. The V call is TRBV7-8, the J call TRBJ2-1; 7 bases align to TRBD2. The DNA read from the CDR3 is TGTGCCAGCACCGGGGGGAACTACAATGAG. This gives the protein CASTGGNYNE. In full, the CDR3 is CASTGGNYNEQFF.